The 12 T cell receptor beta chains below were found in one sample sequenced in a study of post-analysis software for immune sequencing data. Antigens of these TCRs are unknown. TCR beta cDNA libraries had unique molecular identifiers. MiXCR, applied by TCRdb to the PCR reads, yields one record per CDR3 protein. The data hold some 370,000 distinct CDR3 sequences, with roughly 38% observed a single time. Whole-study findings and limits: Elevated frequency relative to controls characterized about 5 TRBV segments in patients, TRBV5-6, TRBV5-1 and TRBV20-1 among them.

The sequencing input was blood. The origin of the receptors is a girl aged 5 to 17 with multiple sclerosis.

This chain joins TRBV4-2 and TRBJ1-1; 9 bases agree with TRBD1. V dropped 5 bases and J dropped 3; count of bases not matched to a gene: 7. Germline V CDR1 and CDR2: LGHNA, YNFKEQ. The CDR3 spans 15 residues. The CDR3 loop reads CASSTRGQGHTEAFF. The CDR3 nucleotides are TGTGCCAGCAGCACCCGGGGACAGGGACACACTGAAGCTTTCTTT.

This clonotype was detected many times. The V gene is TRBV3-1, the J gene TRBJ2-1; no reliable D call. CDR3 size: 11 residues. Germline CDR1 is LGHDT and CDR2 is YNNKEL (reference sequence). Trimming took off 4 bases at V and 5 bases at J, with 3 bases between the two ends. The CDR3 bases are TGTGCCAGCAGCCTAAACAATGAGCAGTTCTTC. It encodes CASSLNNEQFF.

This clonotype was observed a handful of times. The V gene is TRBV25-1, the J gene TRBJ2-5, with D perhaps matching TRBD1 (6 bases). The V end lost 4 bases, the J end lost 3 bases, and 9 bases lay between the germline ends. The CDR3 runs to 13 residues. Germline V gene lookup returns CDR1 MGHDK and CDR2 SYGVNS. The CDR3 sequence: CASSGTGKETQYF. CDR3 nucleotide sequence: TGTGCCAGCAGTGGTACAGGGAAAGAGACCCAGTACTTC.

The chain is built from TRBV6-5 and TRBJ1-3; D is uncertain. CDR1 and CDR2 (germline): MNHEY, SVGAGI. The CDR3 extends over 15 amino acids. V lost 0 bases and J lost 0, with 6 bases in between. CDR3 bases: TGTGCCAGCAGTTACTCGAGTGGCTCTGGAAACACCATATATTTT. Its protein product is CASSYSSGSGNTIYF.

CDR3 DNA: TGTGCCAGCAGGGGATCTGGGAGCACAGATACGCAGTATTTT. Amino acid sequence: CASRGSGSTDTQYF. The J gene is TRBJ2-3, the V gene TRBV27; D is unclear. This CDR3 contains 14 residues. Germline V lookup: CDR1 MNHEY, CDR2 SMNVEV (reference sequence). Between the trimmed V and J ends, which lost 6 bases and 0 bases, there was a span of 10 bases.

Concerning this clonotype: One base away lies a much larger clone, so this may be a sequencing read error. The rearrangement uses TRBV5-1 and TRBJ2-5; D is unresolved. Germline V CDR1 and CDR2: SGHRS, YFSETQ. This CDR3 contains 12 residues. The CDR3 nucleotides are TGCGCCAGCAGCTTGGCTCAAGAGATCCAGTACTTC. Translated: CASSLAQEIQYF.

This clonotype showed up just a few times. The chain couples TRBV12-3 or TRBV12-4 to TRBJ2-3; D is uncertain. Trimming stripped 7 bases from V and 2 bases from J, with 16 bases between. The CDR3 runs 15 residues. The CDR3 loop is CASTSGFQNTDTQYF. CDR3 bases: TGTGCCAGCACCTCCGGTTTCCAAAACACAGATACGCAGTATTTT.

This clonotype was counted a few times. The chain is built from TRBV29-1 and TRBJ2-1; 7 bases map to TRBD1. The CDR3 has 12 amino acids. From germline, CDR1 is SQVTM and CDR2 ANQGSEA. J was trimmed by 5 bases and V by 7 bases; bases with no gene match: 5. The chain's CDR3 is CSGGTDHNEQFF. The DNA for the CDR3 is TGCAGCGGTGGGACAGATCACAATGAGCAGTTCTTC.

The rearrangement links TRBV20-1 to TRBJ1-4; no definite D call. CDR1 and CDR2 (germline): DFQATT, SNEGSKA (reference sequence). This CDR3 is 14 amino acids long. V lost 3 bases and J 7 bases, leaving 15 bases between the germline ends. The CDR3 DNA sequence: TGCAGTGCTAGCCCATCGGGAGTCACTGAAAAACTGTTTTTT. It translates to CSASPSGVTEKLFF.

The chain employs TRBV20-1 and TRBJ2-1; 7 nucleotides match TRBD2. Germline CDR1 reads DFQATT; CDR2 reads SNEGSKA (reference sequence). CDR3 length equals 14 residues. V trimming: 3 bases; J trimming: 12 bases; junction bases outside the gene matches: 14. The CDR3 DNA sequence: TGCAGTGCTAGTGGCCAGCGGGTCCCGGGGGGGCAGTTCTTC. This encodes CSASGQRVPGGQFF.

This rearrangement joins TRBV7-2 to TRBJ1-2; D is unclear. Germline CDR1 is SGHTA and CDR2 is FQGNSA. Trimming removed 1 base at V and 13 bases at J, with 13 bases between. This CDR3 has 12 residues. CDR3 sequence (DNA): TGTGCCAGCAGCTTAGAATACAGTCCCGCCACCTTC. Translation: CASSLEYSPATF.

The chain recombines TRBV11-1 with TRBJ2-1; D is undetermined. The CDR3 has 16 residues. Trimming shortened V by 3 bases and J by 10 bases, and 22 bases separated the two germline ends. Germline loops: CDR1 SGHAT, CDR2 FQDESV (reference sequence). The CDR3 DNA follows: TGTGCCAGCAGCTTTGTCCGGGCCTTCGGAGTCGGGGAGCAGTTCTTC. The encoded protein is CASSFVRAFGVGEQFF.